This T cell receptor (beta chain) stems from a study of human T cells and chemical hapten exposure. Described time point: pre-sensitization, week 0. Treatment of the sample: therapeutic diphenylcyclopropenone sensitization with weekly scalp DPC. Findings and limits, study-wide: PT1 expanded TCR numbers tracked positively with patch test score.

Trimming took off 3 bases at V and 4 bases at J, with 13 bases between the two ends. The CDR3 runs 14 residues. CDR1 and CDR2 (germline): DFQATT, SNEGSKA (reference sequence). Regarding this clonotype: Its specificity is unknown.

TCRdb recomputed calls from the RACE reads with MiXCR, one row per CDR3 protein. Counted here are tens of thousands of distinct CDR3 sequences, around 10% occurring once; the ten biggest clones make up roughly 4%. The chain links TRBV20-1 to TRBJ2-1; D is perhaps TRBD2 (6 bases). This TCR was recovered from a woman between 35 and 50 years old with alopecia areata. Some clones in this sample may be carry-over from other donors' samples. Here the sequenced sample was whole blood, taken in connection with sensitization to the hapten diphenylcyclopropenone (DPC). CDR3 residues: CSARTGGEYNEQFF. The CDR3 DNA sequence: TGCAGTGCTAGGACCGGAGGGGAATACAATGAGCAGTTCTTC.